This TCR beta chain comes out of a study of blood T cell repertoires in COVID-19. About the research overall: Acute-phase and convalescent COVID-19 samples originated in the United States, Italy and Spain. From T cells, B-cell-depleted T cells, or PBMCs came the material, which was cDNA or gDNA.

In germline, CDR1 is MDHEN, CDR2 SYDVKM. The CDR3 totals 14 residues. Germline trimming cut 8 bases from V and 1 base from J; bases unmatched to any gene: 5. Per the study methods: Amplification from reference gene primers served as the basis for estimated nucleated cell counts. Assay: immunoSEQ multiplex PCR; the TCRdb copy retains only in-frame clones and omits some. That table gives V, J and clone size, and the DNA gave D and trimming. The sample contains more than 150,000 clones, more than 80% of which appear only once. This TCR derives from a woman aged 40 to 50 with acute or convalescent COVID-19. Sequencing was done on a sample of peripheral blood. V and J are TRBV28 and TRBJ1-5, with TRBD1 matching over 7 bases. DNA of the CDR3: TGTGCCAGCCAGACAGGGTTGAGCAATCAGCCCCAGCATTTT. Amino acid sequence: CASQTGLSNQPQHF.